These 24 T cell receptor beta chains came from one sample sequenced in a study of OX40 agonist ivuxolimab in advanced cancers. Clones were sequenced by immunoSEQ multiplex PCR, and TCRdb holds only the in-frame ones, with some missing. The data show around 44,000 clones, approximately 80% seen once. Sequenced here: CD4+ or CD8+ T cells sorted from blood, sampled in a trial of the OX40 agonist ivuxolimab. The receptors were gathered from an adult with an advanced solid tumor such as melanoma, head and neck, liver or kidney cancer.

V usage is TRBV30 and J usage is TRBJ1-2; no clear D gene. Germline V gives CDR1 GTSNPN, CDR2 SVGIG (reference sequence). The CDR3 runs to 11 residues. The V end lost 3 bases, the J end lost 8 bases, and 10 bases lay between the germline ends. The CDR3 sequence: CAWRRSGGYTF. The CDR3, as DNA: TGTGCCTGGAGAAGATCGGGAGGCTACACCTTC. The full variable domain, its missing parts supplied by reference TRBV30 and TRBJ1-2, is SQTIHQWPATLVQPVGSPLSLECTVEGTSNPNLYWYRQAAGRGLQLLFYSVGIGQISSEVPQNLSASRPQDRQFILSSKKLLLSDSGFYLCAWRRSGGYTFGSGTRLTVV.

The sample holds a few counts of this clone. This chain joins TRBV6-1 and TRBJ1-2; D uncertain. The CDR3 is made up of 13 amino acids. V shed 3 bases and J shed 9 bases, with 14 bases lying between them. The germline CDR1 and CDR2 sequences are MNHNS and SASEGT. The CDR3 region has the DNA TGTGCCAGCAGTGACCCTAGGGCCCCTCGCTACACCTTC. Its translation is CASSDPRAPRYTF.

The CDR3 nucleotides are TGTGCCAGTACCCGGACAGGGAGGGACGTGAGAGGCACCTTC. Amino acid sequence: CASTRTGRDVRGTF. The chain uses TRBV19 and TRBJ1-2; 8 bases are a match to TRBD1. Germline V lookup: CDR1 LNHDA, CDR2 SQIVND (reference sequence). The CDR3 consists of 14 residues. The V and J ends lost 7 bases and 13 bases, in that order; junction bases with no gene match: 17.

This clone showed up just a few times. The chain couples TRBV7-2 to TRBJ1-2; TRBD1 might be the D (5 bases). Germline values: CDR1 SGHTA, CDR2 FQGNSA. The CDR3 spans 17 residues. V was trimmed by 5 bases and J by 2 bases, leaving 21 bases between them. The CDR3 reads CASSRRSDSTRNYGYTF. The DNA for the CDR3 is TGTGCCAGCAGCCGTAGATCCGACAGTACCCGAAACTATGGCTACACCTTC. Complete variable domain (other parts from reference TRBV7-2 and TRBJ1-2): GAGVSQSPSNKVTEKGKDVELRCDPISGHTALYWYRQSLGQGLEFLIYFQGNSAPDKSGLPSDRFSAERTGGSVSTLTIQRTQQEDSAVYLCASSRRSDSTRNYGYTFGSGTRLTVV.

This clone was counted between two and nine times. The chain joins TRBV5-1 to TRBJ1-2; possible D gene TRBD1, 6 bases. The V end lost 7 bases, the J end lost 5 bases, and 15 bases lay between the germline ends. There are 13 residues in the CDR3. Germline assignment: CDR1 SGHRS and CDR2 YFSETQ. Written as DNA, the CDR3 is TGCGCCAGCTCAGGGGAATCAGGGTATGGCTACACCTTC. Translated: CASSGESGYGYTF. Complete variable domain (other parts from reference TRBV5-1 and TRBJ1-2): KAGVTQTPRYLIKTRGQQVTLSCSPISGHRSVSWYQQTPGQGLQFLFEYFSETQRNKGNFPGRFSGRQFSNSRSEMNVSTLELGDSALYLCASSGESGYGYTFGSGTRLTVV.

This chain connects TRBV28 to TRBJ1-3, with TRBD1 matching 7 bases. J lost 4 bases, V lost 0 bases, and 6 bases had no gene match. CDR3 length: 16 amino acids. In germline, CDR1 is MDHEN, CDR2 SYDVKM. CDR3 coding DNA: TGTGCCAGCAGTTTATGGGGACAGACCCCAGGAAACACCATATATTTT. Translation: CASSLWGQTPGNTIYF.

This CDR3 reads CASSLRPCCTGELFF. In nucleotides, the CDR3 is TGCGCCAGCAGCTTGCGCCCCTGCTGCACCGGGGAGCTGTTTTTT. The chain carries TRBV5-1 and TRBJ2-2; D unclear. Per the germline V gene, CDR1 is SGHRS and CDR2 is YFSETQ. V was trimmed by 1 base and J by 4 bases, leaving 11 bases between them. This CDR3 is built from 15 residues.

The rearrangement uses TRBV30 and TRBJ1-5; the match to TRBD1 covers 10 bases. This CDR3 contains 14 residues. Germline loops: CDR1 GTSNPN, CDR2 SVGIG (reference sequence). The V segment lost 4 bases and the J segment 2 bases; nucleotides outside the gene matches: 2. CDR3 DNA sequence: TGTGCCTGGACCGGGACAGGGGGCAATCAGCCCCAGCATTTT. Translated: CAWTGTGGNQPQHF.

The rearrangement uses TRBV6-1 and TRBJ2-1; D is ambiguous. Looked up from germline, CDR1 is MNHNS and CDR2 is SASEGT. V lost 6 bases and J lost 2, with 14 bases in between. The CDR3 runs 15 residues. The CDR3 is CASRRMGHTYNEQFF. In DNA form, the CDR3 reads TGTGCCAGCAGAAGGATGGGCCACACCTACAATGAGCAGTTCTTC.

This chain uses TRBV5-1 with TRBJ1-1, with TRBD1 as a possible D gene (5 bases). The CDR3 loop spans 15 amino acids. With 4 bases removed from V and 8 bases from J, the gap between germline ends came to 21 bases. Germline CDR1 SGHRS, CDR2 YFSETQ. This CDR3 is CASSPRGGKGSEAFF. In nucleotides, the CDR3 is TGCGCCAGCAGCCCCCGTGGGGGAAAAGGGTCCGAAGCTTTCTTT.

This rearrangement joins TRBV30 to TRBJ2-3, with TRBD2 identical over 7 bases. V was pared by 0 bases and J by 14 bases, with 11 bases of the junction left unmatched. CDR1 GTSNPN and CDR2 SVGIG come from the germline V gene (reference sequence). This CDR3 is 13 amino acids long. The CDR3 bases are TGTGCCTGGAGTGTACAGGATGGGACTACTCCGTATTTT. Translated: CAWSVQDGTTPYF.

This chain uses TRBV9 with TRBJ1-2; TRBD1 is a possible D gene (5 bases). The CDR3 runs to 15 residues. Deletions cut 0 bases from V and 4 bases from J, with 13 bases between. Germline CDR1 is SGDLS and CDR2 is YYNGEE. CDR3 loop: CASSVALTGRYGYTF. CDR3 DNA sequence: TGTGCCAGCAGCGTAGCCCTAACGGGGCGCTATGGCTACACCTTC.

This rearrangement joins TRBV6-1 to TRBJ2-3, with TRBD2 matching over 7 bases. The V segment lost 8 bases and the J segment 2 bases; nucleotides outside the gene matches: 1. There are 12 residues in the CDR3. CDR1 and CDR2 from the germline V gene are MNHNS and SASEGT. The CDR3 sequence: CASGGDTDTQYF. CDR3 nucleotides: TGTGCCAGCGGGGGGGACACAGATACGCAGTATTTT.

This clone was observed a single time. J is TRBJ2-2 and V is TRBV6-5; D gene uncertain. The length of the CDR3 is 14 residues. V shed 5 bases and J shed 1 base, with 8 bases lying between them. Germline CDR1 and CDR2: MNHEY and SVGAGI. As DNA, the CDR3 is TGTGCCAGCAGTCGGACCGGGAACACCGGGGAGCTGTTTTTT. Amino acids: CASSRTGNTGELFF.

This clone appeared once. The chain links TRBV5-4 to TRBJ2-1; 7 bases match TRBD1. The CDR3 consists of 13 residues. Trimming cost V 4 bases and J 10 bases; bases outside gene matches: 8. Germline CDR1 is SGHNT and CDR2 is YYREEE (reference sequence). The CDR3 is CASSQRQGWEQFF. The CDR3, as DNA: TGTGCCAGCAGCCAGAGACAGGGATGGGAGCAGTTCTTC.

The V gene is TRBV7-9, the J gene TRBJ1-3; 9 nucleotides match TRBD1. Germline CDR1 is SEHNR and CDR2 is FQNEAQ (reference sequence). The CDR3 extends over 15 amino acids. Trimming at V came to 4 bases and at J to 4 bases, leaving 5 bases not matched to a gene. The CDR3 DNA is TGTGCCAGCAGCTCCTCCGGGACAGGGGGAAACACCATATATTTT. The encoded protein is CASSSSGTGGNTIYF. Filled out from reference TRBV7-9 and TRBJ1-3, the complete variable domain reads DTGVSQNPRHKITKRGQNVTFRCDPISEHNRLYWYRQTLGQGPEFLTYFQNEAQLEKSRLLSDRFSAERPKGSFSTLEIQRTEQGDSAMYLCASSSSGTGGNTIYFGEGSWLTVV.

This chain connects TRBV6-5 to TRBJ2-5; no clear D gene. The length of the CDR3 is 14 residues. CDR1 is MNHEY, CDR2 SVGAGI, per germline. Trimming shortened V by 5 bases and J by 0 bases, and 10 bases separated the two germline ends. The CDR3 here is CASSPRWNQETQYF. For the CDR3, the DNA is TGTGCCAGCAGTCCCAGATGGAACCAAGAGACCCAGTACTTC.

The chain carries TRBV18 and TRBJ1-5, with 7 nucleotides matching TRBD1. Per germline, CDR1 KGHSH and CDR2 LQKENI. The CDR3 is 14 residues long. J was trimmed by 2 bases and V by 3 bases; bases with no gene match: 1. The CDR3 protein is CASSPTGGNQPQHF. The CDR3 nucleotides are TGTGCCAGCTCACCTACAGGGGGCAATCAGCCCCAGCATTTT.

This chain links TRBV19 with TRBJ2-6; either TRBD1 or TRBD2 may supply D (5 bases each). The CDR3 length is 17 residues. V was trimmed by 3 bases and J by 0 bases, leaving 12 bases between them. Germline-derived CDR1 and CDR2 are LNHDA and SQIVND (reference sequence). CDR3 sequence: CASSIPGRGSGANVLTF. The CDR3 DNA reads TGTGCCAGTAGTATTCCGGGACGGGGCTCTGGGGCCAACGTCCTGACTTTC.

To note about this clone: Other DNA sequences of this sample code for an identical CDR3. CDR3 DNA sequence: TGTGCCAGCAGTTACTCGGGCGGGAAGGAGACCCAGTACTTC. As protein: CASSYSGGKETQYF. The chain employs TRBV6-5 and TRBJ2-5, with D perhaps TRBD2 (6 bases). This CDR3 contains 14 residues. Germline V gene lookup returns CDR1 MNHEY and CDR2 SVGAGI. V lost 0 bases, J lost 5 bases, and 10 bases lay in between.

The V and J genes are TRBV28 and TRBJ2-5, with a possible D match to TRBD1 (5 bases). Germline CDR1 reads MDHEN; CDR2 reads SYDVKM. Trimming stripped 6 bases from V and 5 bases from J, with 16 bases between. There are 14 residues in the CDR3. CDR3 bases: TGTGCCAGCAGGGACAATAACGTTCGGGAGACCCAGTACTTC. Amino acid sequence: CASRDNNVRETQYF.

The rearrangement uses TRBV4-2 and TRBJ2-2; TRBD2 agrees at 11 bases. The J segment lost 7 bases and the V segment lost 4 bases, leaving 5 bases of the junction unmatched. The CDR3 spans 15 residues. CDR1 LGHNA and CDR2 YNFKEQ come from the germline V gene. CDR3 coding DNA: TGTGCCAGCAGCCTTACCGGGACTAGCGGCGGGGAGCTGTTTTTT. Protein sequence: CASSLTGTSGGELFF.

This rearrangement joins TRBV7-8 to TRBJ1-2; D uncertain. The CDR3 is made up of 12 amino acids. Between the trimmed V and J ends, which lost 1 base and 6 bases, there was a span of 6 bases. CDR1 SGHVS and CDR2 FQNEAQ come from the germline V gene. The CDR3: CASSLGWNGYTF. The CDR3 bases are TGTGCCAGCAGCTTAGGGTGGAATGGCTACACCTTC.

The chain recombines TRBV29-1 with TRBJ2-3; D may correspond to TRBD1 or TRBD2 (5 bases each). Deletions cut 7 bases from V and 8 bases from J, with 13 bases between. CDR1 is SQVTM and CDR2 is ANQGSEA in the germline V gene. The CDR3 contains 11 residues. CDR3: CSAQEGGTQYF. The DNA for the CDR3 is TGCAGCGCACAGGAAGGAGGTACGCAGTATTTT.